What follows is one T cell receptor (beta chain) and its context. The target antigen is unknown. Trimming stripped 1 base from V and 0 bases from J, with 10 bases between. This CDR3 has 15 amino acids. Germline V gene data show CDR1 as MNHNS and CDR2 as SASEGT. The source of the sample is a study of T cell responses to AZD1222 COVID-19 vaccine. Regarding the study as a whole: Donors in the cohort were predominantly white British and more often female, and clonal diversity was possibly underestimated. Vaccination with two AZD1222 doses was followed by a rise in Spike-specific TCR breadth and depth.

Here immunoSEQ multiplex PCR was the method, and the copy in TCRdb shows in-frame clones only, minus some. The sample records some 150,000 clones, 87% being singletons. The sample in question was peripheral blood, obtained 28 days after the second AZD1222 dose. This TCR derives from an adult who received the AZD1222 COVID-19 vaccine. V is TRBV6-1 and J is TRBJ2-7, with unresolved D. The CDR3 here is CASSEGAGSSYEQYF. CDR3 bases: TGTGCCAGCAGTGAAGGGGCAGGTAGCTCCTACGAGCAGTACTTC.